Given below is one TCR beta chain in context. Its matching antigen is unknown. The data belong to a study of PD-L1 blockade in urothelial cancer. Across the study: Bladder-origin urothelial cancer in males covered twenty-five of 29 patients. Blood analysis occurred 3 weeks (second dose) and 6 weeks after treatment start.

Germline V gene lookup returns CDR1 SGHAT and CDR2 FQNNGV. Trimming took 3 bases from V and 3 from J, leaving 12 bases between them. This CDR3 is 14 amino acids long. Measured with immunoSEQ multiplex PCR; TCRdb has only the in-frame clones, and not every one. Among tens of thousands of clones listed, about 85% were seen once. Specified time point: peripheral blood 6 weeks after treatment start. Between 1 and 8 samples per patient were obtained, pretreatment and on-treatment. Study findings and constraints: Improved survival was predicted by pretreatment blood TCR clonality below the median.

The sequence derives from a man aged 70 or older with urothelial cancer. The input for sequencing was PBMCs, taken around atezolizumab (anti-PD-L1) treatment. The chain carries TRBV11-2 and TRBJ2-7; D is perhaps TRBD1 (5 bases). The DNA for the CDR3 is TGTGCCAGCAGCTTTTCCCCAGGGAACTACGAGCAGTACTTC. Protein product: CASSFSPGNYEQYF.